This T cell receptor (beta chain) was profiled in a study of T cells in Graves' hyperthyroidism and ophthalmopathy. Using RNA transcripts as the source, TCR beta CDR3 regions were amplified. HTBI primers were employed in a first-round RT-PCR of the TCR CDR3. From the multiplex PCR reads, TCRdb called clonotypes with MiXCR, one entry per CDR3 protein. The top ten clones hold roughly 16% of a sample with around 690,000 distinct CDR3 sequences, 15% to 20% of them seen once. Graves' hyperthyroidism without ophthalmopathy progression within 18 months was termed stable. The hyperthyroidism patients had all been newly diagnosed, and their disease duration was under 2 months. Their ages ranged from 18 to 65 years. PBMCs were derived from 10 ml fresh peripheral blood. The CDR3 covers 16 residues. The germline V and J ends were trimmed by 5 bases and 2 bases, with 15 bases remaining between them. Study results and limitations: In the blood, most expanded thyroid clonotypes above 0.001 appeared as well.

This clonotype was detected many times. Its target is unknown. Sequenced sample: blood. This TCR was recovered from a man aged 45 to 65 with Graves' hyperthyroidism. The chain couples TRBV12-3 or TRBV12-4 to TRBJ2-2; D gene ambiguous. The CDR3 spells CASSPPSALNTGELFF. The CDR3 DNA is TGTGCCAGCAGTCCTCCCAGCGCCCTTAACACCGGGGAGCTGTTTTTT.